Shown below are 21 T cell receptor beta chains from a single sample sequenced in a study of lung T cells in sarcoidosis with Löfgren's syndrome. TCRdb re-analysed the reads in MiXCR, keeping a single row per CDR3 protein. The sample records fewer than 80,000 distinct CDR3 sequences, approximately 21% being singletons. The sample comprised CD4+ T cells from PBMCs. These receptors originate from a human donor with sarcoidosis (Löfgren's syndrome or another form), or a control subject (not recorded which).

This clonotype has at least ten counts. The chain has TRBV20-1 and TRBJ2-5, with D perhaps matching TRBD1 (6 bases). The CDR3 consists of 15 residues. V lost 0 bases, J lost 5 bases, and 16 bases lay in between. Looked up from germline, CDR1 is DFQATT and CDR2 is SNEGSKA (reference sequence). CDR3 loop: CSARDLAGAEETQYF. The CDR3 nucleotides read TGCAGTGCTAGAGATCTAGCAGGGGCTGAGGAGACCCAGTACTTC.

This clonotype was found a few times. This sequence joins TRBV20-1 and TRBJ1-2; TRBD1 aligns across 8 bases. Germline CDR1 reads DFQATT; CDR2 reads SNEGSKA (reference sequence). V lost 6 bases to trimming and J lost 4 bases; unmatched junction nucleotides: 7. The CDR3 spans 13 residues. This chain's CDR3 is CSAAGQGGYGYTF. In DNA, the CDR3 is TGCAGTGCGGCCGGACAGGGAGGCTATGGCTACACCTTC.

The chain recombines TRBV19 with TRBJ1-5; D is unresolved. Germline V gives CDR1 LNHDA, CDR2 SQIVND (reference sequence). Deletions cut 7 bases from V and 2 bases from J, with 6 bases between. This CDR3 has 12 amino acids. CDR3 bases: TGTGCCAGTACGCGGGGCAATCAGCCCCAGCATTTT. It is translated as CASTRGNQPQHF. Full variable domain (rest looked up from reference TRBV19 and TRBJ1-5): DGGITQSPKYLFRKEGQNVTLSCEQNLNHDAMYWYRQDPGQGLRLIYYSQIVNDFQKGDIAEGYSVSREKKESFPLTVTSAQKNPTAFYLCASTRGNQPQHFGDGTRLSIL.

This clonotype was detected ten times or more. V gene TRBV6-1 combines with J gene TRBJ2-3; D not resolved. The ends were cut back, 4 bases at V and 4 bases at J, with 15 bases in the middle. The V gene's germline CDR1 is MNHNS and CDR2 SASEGT. The CDR3 covers 15 residues. CDR3 DNA: TGTGCCAGCAGTGTATGGGGTACCCGCTCAGATACGCAGTATTTT. This codes for CASSVWGTRSDTQYF.

The chain joins TRBV12-3 or TRBV12-4 to TRBJ1-3; a possible D gene is TRBD1 (6 bases). The CDR3 loop spans 18 amino acids. V lost 6 bases, J lost 0 bases, and 21 bases lay in between. The CDR3 nucleotides are TGTGCCAGCAGCCCCGGGACAAGGGGGAAAAGCTCTGGAAACACCATATATTTT. Its protein product is CASSPGTRGKSSGNTIYF.

With regard to this clonotype: A much larger clone lies one base from this, so it may be a read error. The chain carries TRBV7-8 and TRBJ1-2; 8 positions agree with TRBD1. The CDR3 length is 13 residues. Per the germline V gene, CDR1 is SGHVS and CDR2 is FQNEAQ. The CDR3 DNA reads as TGTGCTCCGAACGGACAGGGCATCTATGGCTACACCTTC. Its translation: CAPNGQGIYGYTF.

This clonotype was observed a handful of times. The V and J genes are TRBV19 and TRBJ1-1; 11 bases agree with TRBD1. The V and J ends lost 6 bases and 1 base, in that order; junction bases with no gene match: 4. CDR3 size: 15 residues. Germline CDR1 LNHDA, CDR2 SQIVND (reference sequence). Written as DNA, the CDR3 is TGTGCCAGTAGAGGGACAGGGGGATCGAACACTGAAGCTTTCTTT. Protein product: CASRGTGGSNTEAFF.

This clonotype was seen at least ten times. The chain combines TRBV18 with TRBJ1-1, with a weak D call TRBD1 (6 bases). Germline values: CDR1 KGHSH, CDR2 LQKENI. The CDR3 spans 14 residues. Trimming removed 6 bases from V and 0 bases from J, with 11 bases in between. CDR3: CASSPTGMNTEAFF. CDR3 coding DNA: TGTGCCAGCTCCCCTACAGGGATGAACACTGAAGCTTTCTTT.

This clonotype was counted at least ten times. The rearrangement uses TRBV19 and TRBJ1-3; 7 bases are a match to TRBD1. Germline V CDR1 and CDR2: LNHDA, SQIVND (reference sequence). The CDR3 runs 12 residues. The ends lost 9 bases at V and 5 bases at J; junction bases unmatched: 4. The DNA of the CDR3 is TGTGCCAGCCGGGACAGCCGAAACACCATATATTTT. Translated, it gives CASRDSRNTIYF. Full variable domain (rest looked up from reference TRBV19 and TRBJ1-3): DGGITQSPKYLFRKEGQNVTLSCEQNLNHDAMYWYRQDPGQGLRLIYYSQIVNDFQKGDIAEGYSVSREKKESFPLTVTSAQKNPTAFYLCASRDSRNTIYFGEGSWLTVV.

Notes on this clonotype: One end of the junction is discordant with germline, which a read error may explain. The V gene is TRBV11-2, the J gene TRBJ2-5; 9 positions agree with TRBD1. The CDR3 totals 16 residues. Germline-derived CDR1 and CDR2 are SGHAT and FQNNGV. The CDR3 region has the DNA TGTGCCAGCAGCCCGCCGGGACAGGGAGGCAAGGAGACCCAGCACTTC. This gives the protein CASSPPGQGGKETQHF.

This clonotype was seen a few times. The chain employs TRBV7-9 and TRBJ2-1; TRBD2 matches 9 bases. This CDR3 is built from 18 residues. Germline assignment: CDR1 SEHNR and CDR2 FQNEAQ (reference sequence). J was trimmed by 6 bases and V by 0 bases; bases with no gene match: 12. CDR3 sequence reads: CASSLASLAGKLSNEQFF. The DNA of the CDR3 is TGTGCCAGCAGCTTAGCTTCCCTAGCGGGAAAGCTTAGCAATGAGCAGTTCTTC.

This clonotype has a count of ten or more. The rearrangement joins TRBV5-1 to TRBJ2-2, with 12 bases matching TRBD2. Trimming removed 3 bases from V and 6 bases from J; junction bases left unmatched: 6. This CDR3 has 16 residues. Per the germline V gene, CDR1 is SGHRS and CDR2 is YFSETQ. CDR3 sequence reads: CASSSTSGGSAGELFF. The CDR3 DNA follows: TGCGCCAGCAGCTCTACTAGCGGGGGGAGTGCCGGGGAGCTGTTTTTT. Based on the CDR3 plus reference TRBV5-1 and TRBJ2-2, the full variable domain is KAGVTQTPRYLIKTRGQQVTLSCSPISGHRSVSWYQQTPGQGLQFLFEYFSETQRNKGNFPGRFSGRQFSNSRSEMNVSTLELGDSALYLCASSSTSGGSAGELFFGEGSRLTVL.

This clonotype was counted at least ten times. The chain combines TRBV5-1 with TRBJ1-4; no definite D call. The CDR3 is made up of 16 amino acids. The germline V gene encodes CDR1 SGHRS and CDR2 YFSETQ. Trimming removed 1 base from V and 6 bases from J, with 16 bases in between. CDR3 region: CASSLRRLEGDEKLFF. The CDR3 region has the DNA TGCGCCAGCAGCTTGCGCCGGCTGGAAGGCGATGAAAAACTGTTTTTT. The variable domain in full, with the rest retrieved from reference TRBV5-1 and TRBJ1-4, is KAGVTQTPRYLIKTRGQQVTLSCSPISGHRSVSWYQQTPGQGLQFLFEYFSETQRNKGNFPGRFSGRQFSNSRSEMNVSTLELGDSALYLCASSLRRLEGDEKLFFGSGTQLSVL.

To note about this clonotype: The CDR3 does not end in the conserved phenylalanine or tryptophan, so this is likely a read error. V is TRBV20-1 and J is TRBJ1-1; no clear D. The CDR3 loop spans 14 amino acids. The germline V gene encodes CDR1 DFQATT and CDR2 SNEGSKA (reference sequence). CDR3 bases: TGCAGTGCTAGAGAATGGGGTGGGAACACCGAAGCTTTCCTT. Translation gives CSAREWGGNTEAFL.

Notes on this clonotype: Given a much more abundant clone one base away, this may be a read error. The gene calls are TRBV20-1 and TRBJ2-3; D not certain. CDR3 length equals 15 residues. The V gene's germline CDR1 is DFQATT and CDR2 SNEGSKA (reference sequence). CDR3 nucleotides: TGCAGTGCTGGACGTGGCCTCCTAGGCACAGATACGCGGTATTTT. Its translation is CSAGRGLLGTDTRYF.

Note on this clonotype: A much bigger clone sits one base away, suggesting this may be a read error. CDR3 sequence reads: CATLRGRGKADTQYF. The CDR3 DNA follows: TGTGCCACCCTCCGGGGCAGGGGAAAGGCAGATACGCAGTATTTT. The genes are TRBV2 and TRBJ2-3, with D possibly being TRBD1 (6 bases). The CDR3 spans 15 residues. Germline values: CDR1 SNHLY, CDR2 FYNNEI. V was pared by 10 bases and J by 4 bases, with 21 bases between.

Comment on this clonotype: With a much larger clone just one base away, this may be a read error. The V gene is TRBV6-5, the J gene TRBJ1-2; the match to TRBD1 covers 7 bases. The CDR3 sequence is 14 residues long. Germline assignment: CDR1 MNHEY and CDR2 SVGAGI. This chain's CDR3 is CAGSRDREEAGYTF. The CDR3 nucleotides read TGTGCCGGCAGCCGAGACAGGGAAGAAGCAGGCTACACCTTC.

In this sample, this clonotype turned up a few times. The V and J genes are TRBV12-3 or TRBV12-4 and TRBJ1-3; D is unresolved. The CDR3 spans 14 residues. V gave up 6 bases and J gave up 4 bases, with 13 bases separating them. As DNA, the CDR3 is TGTGCCAGCAGGGGTCCCCTGACAGGAAACACCATATATTTT. Translation: CASRGPLTGNTIYF.

This clonotype was picked up many times. The rearrangement joins TRBV20-1 to TRBJ2-3; D may be TRBD1 or TRBD2 (6 bases each). CDR1 and CDR2 from the germline V gene are DFQATT and SNEGSKA (reference sequence). CDR3 length equals 15 residues. Trimming stripped 4 bases from V and 1 base from J, with 15 bases between. CDR3 residues: CSATLRGAGTDTQYF. The CDR3 region has the DNA TGCAGTGCTACCCTAAGGGGGGCGGGCACAGATACGCAGTATTTT.

The CDR3 DNA sequence: TGTGCTAGTGGTTTTGACACAGGGTTCCGCGAGCAGTACTTC. This sequence encodes CASGFDTGFREQYF. The chain recombines TRBV12-5 with TRBJ2-7, with D possibly matching TRBD1 (6 bases). This CDR3 region has 14 residues. Deletions cut 3 bases from V and 6 bases from J, with 15 bases between. In germline, CDR1 is LGHNT, CDR2 FRNRAP. The variable domain in full, completed from reference TRBV12-5 and TRBJ2-7, reads DARVTQTPRHKVTEMGQEVTMRCQPILGHNTVFWYRQTMMQGLELLAYFRNRAPLDDSGMPKDRFSAEMPDATLATLKIQPSEPRDSAVYFCASGFDTGFREQYFGPGTRLTVT.

The chain recombines TRBV29-1 with TRBJ1-1; 7 bases are a match to TRBD1. Germline lookup yields CDR1 SQVTM and CDR2 ANQGSEA. The V gene end was trimmed by 5 bases and the J gene end by 0 bases; junction bases not matched to a gene: 21. The CDR3 totals 19 residues. The CDR3 is CSVLGRGLPTRRMNTEAFF. DNA of the CDR3: TGCAGCGTTCTAGGGAGGGGGCTCCCCACCCGACGCATGAACACTGAAGCTTTCTTT.